A selection of T cell receptor beta chains follows, all from one sample in a study of cytotoxic CD8 clonotypes in ibrutinib-treated CLL. The assay was immunoSEQ multiplex PCR, and TCRdb's table has in-frame clones only and misses some. The sample holds 190,000 or so clones, about 72% seen once. The sequencing used PBMCs, collected after 24 months of ibrutinib treatment. All receptors derive from a human donor with chronic lymphocytic leukemia. CDR3s include the opening cysteine and the closing phenylalanine or tryptophan. Each record gives: V gene, J gene, D gene, CDR3 protein. A D gene is named only where the DNA matches it firmly.

V gene: TRBV11-2; J gene: TRBJ2-1; D gene: TRBD2; CDR3 protein: CASSPSLSGGTYNEQFF
V gene: TRBV11-2; J gene: TRBJ2-7; D gene: TRBD1; CDR3 protein: CASSRGTVSYEQYF
V gene: TRBV12-5; J gene: TRBJ2-5; D gene: TRBD1; CDR3 protein: CASGPPGQVQETQYF
V gene: TRBV5-1; J gene: TRBJ2-3; D gene: TRBD2; CDR3 protein: CASSLEGSGSGYTDTQYF
V gene: TRBV5-1; J gene: TRBJ1-5; D gene: TRBD1; CDR3 protein: CASSRHTGDSNQPQHF
V gene: TRBV5-1; J gene: TRBJ2-7; D gene: .; CDR3 protein: CASSLMGASYEQYF
V gene: TRBV6-5; J gene: TRBJ1-4; D gene: TRBD1; CDR3 protein: CASSTRGPSEKLFF
V gene: TRBV29-1; J gene: TRBJ2-7; D gene: TRBD1; CDR3 protein: CSVEEGQGVPYEQYF
V gene: TRBV4-2; J gene: TRBJ2-7; D gene: TRBD1; CDR3 protein: CASSRTGTGDNEQYF
V gene: TRBV6-5; J gene: TRBJ2-7; D gene: .; CDR3 protein: CASSYSKTTYEQYF
V gene: TRBV25-1; J gene: TRBJ2-7; D gene: .; CDR3 protein: CASSEGYEQYF
V gene: TRBV9; J gene: TRBJ2-1; D gene: .; CDR3 protein: CASSTKVFGSSYNEQFF
V gene: TRBV2; J gene: TRBJ1-4; D gene: .; CDR3 protein: CATGVENEKLFF
V gene: TRBV4-2; J gene: TRBJ1-2; D gene: .; CDR3 protein: CASSQDRGPTAPVGYTF
V gene: TRBV6-1; J gene: TRBJ2-7; D gene: TRBD1; CDR3 protein: CASSARDRQAYEQYF
V gene: TRBV5-1; J gene: TRBJ1-2; D gene: TRBD1; CDR3 protein: CASSSVVGQGVSGYTF
V gene: TRBV6-6; J gene: TRBJ1-1; D gene: .; CDR3 protein: CASSAGLRNTEAFF
V gene: TRBV5-4; J gene: TRBJ1-1; D gene: .; CDR3 protein: CASKAPGSLNTEAFF
V gene: TRBV18; J gene: TRBJ2-7; D gene: .; CDR3 protein: CASSPWEGVEQYF
V gene: TRBV11-2; J gene: TRBJ2-7; D gene: TRBD2; CDR3 protein: CASSISGSGFWEQYF
V gene: TRBV28; J gene: TRBJ1-3; D gene: .; CDR3 protein: CASSLRPSSGNTIYF
V gene: TRBV7-2; J gene: TRBJ2-3; D gene: TRBD1; CDR3 protein: CASSLRDRGPDTQYF
V gene: TRBV5-6; J gene: TRBJ2-1; D gene: TRBD1; CDR3 protein: CASSLLPRQGGNEQFF
V gene: TRBV18; J gene: TRBJ2-3; D gene: TRBD2; CDR3 protein: CASSAGLAGVRDTQYF
V gene: TRBV9; J gene: TRBJ1-1; D gene: .; CDR3 protein: CASSVSGAGTEAFF
V gene: TRBV5-6; J gene: TRBJ1-4; D gene: TRBD1; CDR3 protein: CASSPNPDRVPEKLFF
V gene: TRBV18; J gene: TRBJ2-7; D gene: .; CDR3 protein: CASSRQDPYEQYF
V gene: TRBV5-8; J gene: TRBJ2-7; D gene: .; CDR3 protein: CASSAHRVLSYEQYF
V gene: TRBV7-9; J gene: TRBJ1-1; D gene: .; CDR3 protein: CASSKGPGNTEAFF
V gene: TRBV6-5; J gene: TRBJ2-3; D gene: .; CDR3 protein: CASSYTGTDTQYF
V gene: TRBV4-3; J gene: TRBJ2-3; D gene: .; CDR3 protein: CASSQEFGGATDTQYF
V gene: TRBV10-2; J gene: TRBJ1-2; D gene: .; CDR3 protein: CASSDQDRGGYTF
V gene: TRBV27; J gene: TRBJ2-7; D gene: .; CDR3 protein: CASSSTKYEQYF
V gene: TRBV19; J gene: TRBJ2-1; D gene: TRBD2; CDR3 protein: CASSIQREPFRSYNEQFF
V gene: TRBV27; J gene: TRBJ1-5; D gene: TRBD1; CDR3 protein: CASSSYQGGDWPQHF
V gene: TRBV28; J gene: TRBJ2-7; D gene: TRBD2; CDR3 protein: CASSRKLATAYEQYF
V gene: TRBV29-1; J gene: TRBJ2-5; D gene: TRBD1; CDR3 protein: CSVVRTGSNQETQYF
V gene: TRBV4-1; J gene: TRBJ1-4; D gene: .; CDR3 protein: CASSETGEKLFF
V gene: TRBV2; J gene: TRBJ1-4; D gene: TRBD1; CDR3 protein: CASGSRDRGLDEKLFF
V gene: TRBV5-1; J gene: TRBJ2-2; D gene: .; CDR3 protein: CASSLAQGGNTGELFF
V gene: TRBV7-2; J gene: TRBJ2-7; D gene: .; CDR3 protein: CASSSGQTYEQYF
V gene: TRBV28; J gene: TRBJ2-7; D gene: TRBD2; CDR3 protein: CASRLSVAGVYEQYF